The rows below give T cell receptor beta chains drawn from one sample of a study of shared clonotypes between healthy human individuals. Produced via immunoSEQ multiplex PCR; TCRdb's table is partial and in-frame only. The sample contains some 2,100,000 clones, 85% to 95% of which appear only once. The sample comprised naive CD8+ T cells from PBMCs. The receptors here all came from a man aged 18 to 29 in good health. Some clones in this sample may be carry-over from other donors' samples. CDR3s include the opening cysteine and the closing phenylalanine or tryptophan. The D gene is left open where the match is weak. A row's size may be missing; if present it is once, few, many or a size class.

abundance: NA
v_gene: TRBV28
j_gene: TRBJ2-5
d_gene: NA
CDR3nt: TGTGCCAGCACCGCGTACCGAGGGGCGGGGGAGACCCAGTACTTC
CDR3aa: CASTAYRGAGETQYF

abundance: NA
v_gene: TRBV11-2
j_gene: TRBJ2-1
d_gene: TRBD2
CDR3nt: TGTGCCAGCAGCTTATTCGGTAGACTAGCGGGAGAGTATGAGCAGTTCTTC
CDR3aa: CASSLFGRLAGEYEQFF

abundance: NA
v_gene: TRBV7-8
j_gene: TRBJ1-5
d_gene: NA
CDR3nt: TGTGCCAGCAGAGCTCATTTAGGACCAAATCAGCCCCAGCATTTT
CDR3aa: CASRAHLGPNQPQHF

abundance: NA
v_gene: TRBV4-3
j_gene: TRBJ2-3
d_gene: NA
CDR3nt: TGCGCCAGCAGCTCAGACCGAGGTCCAGCCGATACGCAGTATTTT
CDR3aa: CASSSDRGPADTQYF

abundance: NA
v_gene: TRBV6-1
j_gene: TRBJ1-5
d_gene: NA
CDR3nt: TGTGCCAGCAGTGAAGTAGACGGGACCGTCAATCAGCCCCAGCATTTT
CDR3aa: CASSEVDGTVNQPQHF

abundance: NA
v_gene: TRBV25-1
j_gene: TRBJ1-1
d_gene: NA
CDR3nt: TGTGCCAGCCTAGGTCAGGGAGCTAACACTGAAGCTTTCTTT
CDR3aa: CASLGQGANTEAFF

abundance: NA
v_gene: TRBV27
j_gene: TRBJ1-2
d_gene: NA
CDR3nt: TGTGCCAGCAGTACCGGGTGGGCTGGCGGCTACACCTTC
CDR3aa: CASSTGWAGGYTF

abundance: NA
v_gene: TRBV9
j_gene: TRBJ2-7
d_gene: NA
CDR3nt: TGTGCCAGCAGCGTAGCGTGGGAGACCTACGAGCAGTACTTC
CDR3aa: CASSVAWETYEQYF

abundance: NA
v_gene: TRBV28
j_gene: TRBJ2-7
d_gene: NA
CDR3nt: TGTGCCAGCAGTTCAGGCCACGAGCAGTACTTC
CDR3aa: CASSSGHEQYF

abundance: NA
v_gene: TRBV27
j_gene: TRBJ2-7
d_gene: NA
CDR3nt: TGTGCCAGCAGGTCGGACTGGGACTACGAGCAGTACTTC
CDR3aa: CASRSDWDYEQYF

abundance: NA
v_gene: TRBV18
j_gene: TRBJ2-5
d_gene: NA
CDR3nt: TGTGCCAGCTCACAGGAGGGAAGGAGGGAGACCCAGTACTTC
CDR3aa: CASSQEGRRETQYF

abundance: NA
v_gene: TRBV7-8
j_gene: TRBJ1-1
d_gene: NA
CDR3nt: TGTGCCAGCAGCCCCGGCGGGGGACCTTTATTAATGAACACTGAAGCTTTCTTT
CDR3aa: CASSPGGGPLLMNTEAFF

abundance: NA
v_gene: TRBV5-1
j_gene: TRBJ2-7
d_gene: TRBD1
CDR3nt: TGCGCCAGCAGCTGGTACCCGGGACAGGGAGACGAGCAGTACTTC
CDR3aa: CASSWYPGQGDEQYF

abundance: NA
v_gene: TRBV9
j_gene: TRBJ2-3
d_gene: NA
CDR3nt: TGTGCCAGCAGCGCCCCCCGTCAGGGGAGGGGCGGCACAGATACGCAGTATTTT
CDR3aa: CASSAPRQGRGGTDTQYF

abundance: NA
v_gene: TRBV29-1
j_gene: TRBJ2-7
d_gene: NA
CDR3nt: TGCAGCGCCCTCACTCTAGGGACCTCCTACGAGCAGTACTTC
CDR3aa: CSALTLGTSYEQYF

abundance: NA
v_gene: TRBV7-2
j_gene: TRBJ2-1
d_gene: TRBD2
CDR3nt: TGTGCCAGCAGCTTAGGGGTCGGGAGGGCCTACAATGAGCAGTTCTTC
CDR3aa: CASSLGVGRAYNEQFF

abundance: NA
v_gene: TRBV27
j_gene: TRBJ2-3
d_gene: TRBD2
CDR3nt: TGTGCCAGCAGTGAAGCGGGGGCGCCAAGGGATACGCAGTATTTT
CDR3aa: CASSEAGAPRDTQYF

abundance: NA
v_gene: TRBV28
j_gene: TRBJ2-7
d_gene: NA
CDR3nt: TGTGCCAGCAGTGTTGAGGGAGGCTTTGGGTACGAGCAGTACTTC
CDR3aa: CASSVEGGFGYEQYF

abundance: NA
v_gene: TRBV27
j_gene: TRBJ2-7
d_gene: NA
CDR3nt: TGTGCCAGCAGTTTTAGGGGGGGTGGGAACGAGCAGTACTTC
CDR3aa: CASSFRGGGNEQYF

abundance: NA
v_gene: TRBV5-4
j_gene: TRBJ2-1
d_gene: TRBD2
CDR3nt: TGTGCCAGCAGCGGTAGCGGGTCCTACAATGAGCAGTTCTTC
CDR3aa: CASSGSGSYNEQFF

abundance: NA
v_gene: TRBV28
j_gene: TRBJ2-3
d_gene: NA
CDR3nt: TGTGCCAGCAGTTTATTGCAGGGAAACACAGATACGCAGTATTTT
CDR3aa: CASSLLQGNTDTQYF

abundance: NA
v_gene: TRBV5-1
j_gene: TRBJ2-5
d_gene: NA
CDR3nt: TGCGCCAGCAGCCCGTTTAAATTTGAGCAACCCCGCGGGGAGACCCAGTACTTC
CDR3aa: CASSPFKFEQPRGETQYF

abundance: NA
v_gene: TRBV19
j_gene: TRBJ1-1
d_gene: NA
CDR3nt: TGTGCCAGTAGTACCGGGGGCGTTCTTGGATCCGAAGCTTTCTTT
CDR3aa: CASSTGGVLGSEAFF

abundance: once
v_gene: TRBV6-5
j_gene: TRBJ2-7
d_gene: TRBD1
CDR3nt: TGTGCCAGCAGTTACGGGTGGACAGGGAGTCCCTACGAGCAGTACTTC
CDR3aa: CASSYGWTGSPYEQYF

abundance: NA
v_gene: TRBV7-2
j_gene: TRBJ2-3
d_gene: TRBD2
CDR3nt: TGTGCCAGCAGCTTAGAAGGTAGCGGGTATTACACAGATACGCAGTATTTT
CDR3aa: CASSLEGSGYYTDTQYF

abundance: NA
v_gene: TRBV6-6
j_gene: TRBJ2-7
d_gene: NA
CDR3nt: TGTGCCAGCAGTTACGCACTACCACCTACCTACGAGCAGTACTTC
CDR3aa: CASSYALPPTYEQYF

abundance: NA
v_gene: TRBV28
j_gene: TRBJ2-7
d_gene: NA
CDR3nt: TGTGCCAGCAGCCAGTACGAGCAGTACTTC
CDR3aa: CASSQYEQYF

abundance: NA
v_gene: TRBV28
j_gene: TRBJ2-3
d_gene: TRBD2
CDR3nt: TGTGCCAGCAGTTGGGGGGCTAGCGGGATGTCTGTAACAGATACGCAGTATTTT
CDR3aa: CASSWGASGMSVTDTQYF

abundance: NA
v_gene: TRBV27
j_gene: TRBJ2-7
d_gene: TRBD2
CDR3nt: TGTGCCAGCAGTCCTCCGGGACTAGCTGTGCAGTACTTC
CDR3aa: CASSPPGLAVQYF

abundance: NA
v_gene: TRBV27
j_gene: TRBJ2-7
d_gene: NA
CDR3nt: TGTGCCAGCAGTTTATCCCCGGGACCCAGCCCCTACGAGCAGTACTTC
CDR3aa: CASSLSPGPSPYEQYF

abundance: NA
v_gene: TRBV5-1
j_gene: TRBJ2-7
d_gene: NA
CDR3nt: TGCGCCAGCGGGACCGGTATACGCTACGAGCAGTACTTC
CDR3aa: CASGTGIRYEQYF

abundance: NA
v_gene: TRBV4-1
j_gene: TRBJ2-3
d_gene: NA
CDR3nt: TGCGCCAGCAGCCAAGGACTTCCAGATACGCAGTATTTT
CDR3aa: CASSQGLPDTQYF

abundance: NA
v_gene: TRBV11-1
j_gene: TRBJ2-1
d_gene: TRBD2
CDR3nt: TGTGCCAGCAGCTTGACTAGCGGAACCTACAATGAGCAGTTCTTC
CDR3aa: CASSLTSGTYNEQFF

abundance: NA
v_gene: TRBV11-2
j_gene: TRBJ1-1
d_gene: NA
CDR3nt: TGTGCCAGCAGCTTGATGAACACTGAAGCTTTCTTT
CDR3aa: CASSLMNTEAFF

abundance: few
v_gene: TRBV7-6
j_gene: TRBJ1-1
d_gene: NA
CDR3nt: TGTGCCAGCAGCTCTAACACTGAAGCTTTCTTT
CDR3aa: CASSSNTEAFF

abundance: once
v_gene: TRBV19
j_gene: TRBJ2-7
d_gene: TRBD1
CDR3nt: TGTGCCACCCAAAGGTGGGACAGGGACGAGCAGTACTTC
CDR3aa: CATQRWDRDEQYF

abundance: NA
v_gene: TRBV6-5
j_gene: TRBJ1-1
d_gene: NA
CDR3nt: TGTGCCAGTACAGGGATAGAAACTGAAGCTTTCTTT
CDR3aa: CASTGIETEAFF

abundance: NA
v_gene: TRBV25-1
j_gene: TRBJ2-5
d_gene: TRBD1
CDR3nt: TGTGCCAGCAGTGGACAGGGTTTCCAAGAGACCCAGTACTTC
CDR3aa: CASSGQGFQETQYF

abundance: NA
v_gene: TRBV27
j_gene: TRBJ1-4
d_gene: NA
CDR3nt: TGTGCCAGCAAAAATACAGGCTTCACAACTAATGAAAAACTGTTTTTT
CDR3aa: CASKNTGFTTNEKLFF

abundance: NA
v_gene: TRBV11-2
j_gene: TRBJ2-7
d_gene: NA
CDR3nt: TGTGCCAGCATCGGGAGCAGGGCGTACGAGCAGTACTTC
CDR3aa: CASIGSRAYEQYF

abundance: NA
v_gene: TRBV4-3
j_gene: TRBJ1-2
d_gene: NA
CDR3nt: TGCGCCAGCAGCCAAGGGATTGGACAGTTTAACTATGGCTACACCTTC
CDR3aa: CASSQGIGQFNYGYTF

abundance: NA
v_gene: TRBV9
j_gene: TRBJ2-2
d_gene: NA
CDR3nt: TGTGCCAGCAGCGTAGAATTGAGACCGACAAACACCGGGGAGCTGTTTTTT
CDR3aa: CASSVELRPTNTGELFF

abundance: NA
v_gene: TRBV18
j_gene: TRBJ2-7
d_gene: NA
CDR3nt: TGTGCCAGCTCAGCGAGTTCGGGTGGGTTGGCTCTAGAGCAGTACTTC
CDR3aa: CASSASSGGLALEQYF

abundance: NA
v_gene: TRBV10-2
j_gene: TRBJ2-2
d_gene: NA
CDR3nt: TGCGCCAGCAGTGAAGAGGGGGCGAACACCGGGGAGCTGTTTTTT
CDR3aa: CASSEEGANTGELFF

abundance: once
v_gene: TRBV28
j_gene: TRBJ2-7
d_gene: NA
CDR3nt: TGTGCCAGCAGTTTAAATCTAGGGAGCTCCTACGAGCAGTACTTC
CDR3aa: CASSLNLGSSYEQYF

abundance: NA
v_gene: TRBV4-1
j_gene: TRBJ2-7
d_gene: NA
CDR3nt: TGCGCCAGCAGCCAAGTTTGGGGAGAATCCTACGAGCAGTACTTC
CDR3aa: CASSQVWGESYEQYF

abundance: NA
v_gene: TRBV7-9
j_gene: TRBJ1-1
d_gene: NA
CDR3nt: TGTGCCAGCAGCCCTCTATTCAGGGGTTTAAACACTGAAGCTTTCTTT
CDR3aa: CASSPLFRGLNTEAFF

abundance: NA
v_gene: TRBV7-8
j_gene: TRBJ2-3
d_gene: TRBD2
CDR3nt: TGTGCCAGCAGCTTTGGGACTAGCGGGAGCACAGATACGCAGTATTTT
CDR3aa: CASSFGTSGSTDTQYF

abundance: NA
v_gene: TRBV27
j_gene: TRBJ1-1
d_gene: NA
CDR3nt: TGTGCCAGCAGCTTAGCAGACAGGTCACCGAACACTGAAGCTTTCTTT
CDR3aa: CASSLADRSPNTEAFF

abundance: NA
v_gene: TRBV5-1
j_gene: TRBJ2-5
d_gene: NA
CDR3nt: TGCGCCAGCAGCCCTACCGCAAGGGTCTTCCAAGAGACCCAGTACTTC
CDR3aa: CASSPTARVFQETQYF

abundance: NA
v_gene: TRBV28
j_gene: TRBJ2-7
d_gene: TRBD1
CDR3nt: TGTGCCAGCAGTTTACTCAAACAGGGGATCGAGCAGTACTTC
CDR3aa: CASSLLKQGIEQYF

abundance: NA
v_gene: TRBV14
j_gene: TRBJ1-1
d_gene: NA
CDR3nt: TGTGCCAGCAGCCAAGCTGTAAGGGACACTGAAGCTTTCTTT
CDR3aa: CASSQAVRDTEAFF

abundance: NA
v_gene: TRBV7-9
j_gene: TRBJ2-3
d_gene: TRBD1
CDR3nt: TGTGCCAGCAGCCCAACAGGGGGCAGCACAGATACGCAGTATTTT
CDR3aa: CASSPTGGSTDTQYF

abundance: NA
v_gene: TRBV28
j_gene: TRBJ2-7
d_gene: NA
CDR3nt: TGTGCCAGCAGTTTATGGAACGCTGGCTACGAGCAGTACTTC
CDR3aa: CASSLWNAGYEQYF

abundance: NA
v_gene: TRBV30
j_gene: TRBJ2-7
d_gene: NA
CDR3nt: TGTGCCTGGATACAGGGCTACGAGCAGTACTTC
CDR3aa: CAWIQGYEQYF

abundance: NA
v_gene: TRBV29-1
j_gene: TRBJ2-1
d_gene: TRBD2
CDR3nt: TGCAGCTACCAGATACTAGCGGGAGGCTTGAATGAGCAGTTCTTC
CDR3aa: CSYQILAGGLNEQFF

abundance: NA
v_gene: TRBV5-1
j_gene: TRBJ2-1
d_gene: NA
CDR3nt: TGCGCCAGCAGCTCCGATTACGTAAGCTCCTACAATGAGCAGTTCTTC
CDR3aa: CASSSDYVSSYNEQFF

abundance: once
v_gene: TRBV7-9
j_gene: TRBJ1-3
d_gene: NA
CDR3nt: TGTGCCAGCAGCTCGGCCGGGGGCAGCTCTGGAAACACCATATATTTT
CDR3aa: CASSSAGGSSGNTIYF